The T cell receptor beta chain under discussion was sequenced for a study of beta chain features in type 1 diabetes (dated by TCRdb to the late 2010s). Broadly, across the study: Mean age, gender distribution, total cell number and subset yield did not differ between patients and healthy donors. A total of roughly 100 million sorted cells were examined across all samples, and RNA yield correlated strongly with the number of cells per subset. In the study, TCRB repertoires of sorted circulating CD4+ T cell subsets from recently diagnosed type 1 diabetes patients were compared with those of matched healthy donors. Whereas all 28 donors provided naive and central memory subsets, regulatory and stem cell-like memory subsets were isolated from just 8 patients and roughly eight healthy donors. General conclusions and limits of the study: Shorter templates might be favored by PCR, yet because patient and control samples were amplified and corrected together, any such skew would affect both groups equally. Patients with type 1 diabetes made fewer insertions and deleted more nucleotides at VDJ recombination sites, implying thymic rearrangement abnormalities. HLA sub-analyses involved small numbers of individuals, so any influence of HLA type on TCRB rearrangement remained unresolved. Naive, central memory and regulatory TCRB repertoires appeared more similar among patients than among healthy donors. In all four CD4+ subsets, TCRB CDR3 length was moderately but significantly shorter in type 1 diabetes patients. Because cDNA was sequenced instead of genomic DNA, activated cells with high expression could be over-represented, although the groups did not differ in activation or CD3 levels.

There are a few counts of this clone. What antigen it recognizes has not been identified. No per-base quality is available; no much larger clone lies one base away. Each donor gave one peripheral blood draw, approximately 0.11 L on average, collected into heparinised tubes. A BD FACSAria II and a panel including CD45RO, CCR7, CD25, CD127, CD95 and CD27 were used to sort naive, central memory, regulatory and stem cell-like memory CD4+ T cells. Every sorted population had a purity above 95%. PBMCs were isolated right away by Lymphoprep density gradient centrifugation and were stained directly, without culture. Samples were stained and sorted in pairs, with one healthy donor and one patient per experiment, so that batch effects were minimized. From the cysteine through the phenylalanine, the CDR3 covers 17 amino acids. The only DNA kept is the CDR3, 51 bases in frame from the first base. Trimming takes 0 bases from V and 0 bases from J, and the germline ends sit 12 bases apart. In the germline V gene, CDR1 corresponds to LGHNA and CDR2 to YSLEER.

The entire isolated RNA was reverse transcribed using the High Capacity cDNA Reverse Transcription Kit, and thus expressed TCRB transcripts were sequenced. Naive, central memory and regulatory T cell samples underwent deep immunoSEQ sequencing, averaging around 4 million total reads per sample. Sorted cells were lysed in RLT buffer and RNA was extracted with DNase-treated RNeasy Micro or Mini kits, depending on cell number. Each cell subset was processed separately to prevent cross-contamination, with patient and healthy donor samples processed together. TCRB sequences were amplified from cDNA with the immunoSEQ multiplex PCR, producing 87-bp fragments spanning the CDR3 region. Sequencing of the amplicons was performed on the Illumina HiSeq platform. Per the source publication's procedure: PCR bias was computationally corrected using synthetic template baselines, reads within Hamming distance 2 were collapsed, and singletons that could not be merged were discarded. Reads were aligned against IMGT so that V, D and J genes, CDR3 length and insertions or deletions at six rearrangement sites could be assigned. Within each subset, clonotype counts were normalized to sorted cell number, and only after that were true diversity and Gini coefficients computed with the tcR R package. The overlap coefficient, calculated on TCRB nucleotide sequences, was used to measure repertoire sharing. Out-of-frame TCRB sequences from naive cells were analyzed to stand in for the pre-selection repertoire. TCRdb took over this immuneACCESS table, retaining in-frame rearrangements with V and J assigned. Such tables are incomplete; in checked studies, under half of the missing clones stem from an unresolved V gene, and the remainder is unexplained. That table furnishes V, J and clone size, whereas the DNA furnished D and trimming. This sample gives hundreds of thousands of clones in total; around 10% of them show up just once. The ten largest clonotypes hold 0.035% to 0.05% of the sample.

Sequences were obtained from naive CD4+ T cells from blood. Taken with the paper, the label for cell subset or site translates to: true naive CD4+ T cells. This sequence was found in a woman between 18 and 29 years old in good health. The sequence is built from TRBV4-3 and TRBJ2-1; there is no confident call for the D gene. The nucleotides read TGCGCCAGCAGCCAAGATCAGGCCTTGAGCTCCTACAATGAGCAGTTCTTC. Its coded protein is CASSQDQALSSYNEQFF.